The 14 T cell receptor beta chains below come from one sample, sequenced in a study of T cells in Graves' hyperthyroidism and ophthalmopathy. Authors of the study amplified TCR beta CDR3 regions from RNA transcripts. Carried out on the TCR CDR3, a first-round RT-PCR used the HTBI primer set. TCRdb independently ran MiXCR on the multiplex PCR reads; one entry per CDR3 protein. The table has 500,000 to 600,000 distinct CDR3 sequences, more than 45% seen once. The specimen was peripheral blood or thyroid tissue (not recorded which). The receptors shown here come from a young woman with Graves' hyperthyroidism.

The chain is built from TRBV10-1 and TRBJ2-7; TRBD1 agrees at 9 bases. This CDR3 contains 13 residues. Germline-derived CDR1 and CDR2 are WNHNN and SYGVQD (reference sequence). J lost 5 bases, V lost 6 bases, and 5 bases had no gene match. The CDR3 protein is CASRGTGRNEQYF. CDR3 coding DNA: TGCGCCAGCAGGGGGACAGGGAGAAACGAGCAGTACTTC.

This clonotype was seen many times. The chain recombines TRBV10-3 with TRBJ1-5; TRBD1 matches at 12 bases. The ends lost 1 base at V and 6 bases at J; junction bases unmatched: 4. Germline lookup yields CDR1 ENHRY and CDR2 SYGVKD. This CDR3 comprises 16 residues. CDR3 loop: CAISELGTGGFQPQHF. In DNA, the CDR3 is TGTGCCATCAGTGAGTTAGGGACAGGGGGCTTTCAGCCCCAGCATTTT.

Notes on this clonotype: One junction end disagrees with the germline gene, perhaps due to a read error. This rearrangement joins TRBV12-5 to TRBJ1-3; no firm D call. Looked up from germline, CDR1 is LGHNT and CDR2 is FRNRAP. The CDR3 sequence is 10 residues long. The CDR3 sequence is CASGLGARDF. The CDR3 DNA follows: TGTGCTAGTGGTTTGGGGGCACGGGATTTT.

This clonotype has a count of ten or more. The chain carries TRBV27 and TRBJ2-7, with TRBD2 identical over 7 bases. Germline V gene lookup returns CDR1 MNHEY and CDR2 SMNVEV (reference sequence). The CDR3 sequence is 12 residues long. V lost 7 bases, J lost 4 bases, and 4 bases stayed unmatched. CDR3 nucleotides: TGTGCCAGCACCTCGGGAGGTTACGAGCAGTACTTC. Residues: CASTSGGYEQYF.

This clonotype has at least ten counts. DNA for the CDR3: TGTGCCAGCAGCTTGTCGGGACGGCGGGAGCTCTCGTCCGAGCAGTACTTC. This sequence encodes CASSLSGRRELSSEQYF. The chain has TRBV5-5 and TRBJ2-7, with 7 bases matching TRBD2. CDR1 and CDR2 (germline): SGHKS, YYEKEE (reference sequence). The junction had 16 bases not matched to a gene; V was cut back by 1 base and J by 6 bases. This CDR3 has 17 residues.

This clonotype has ten or more counts. V and J are TRBV2 and TRBJ2-2; 7 nucleotides line up with TRBD2. This CDR3 contains 14 residues. Germline CDR1 SNHLY, CDR2 FYNNEI. With 8 bases clipped from V and 0 bases from J, the junction kept 3 bases outside the gene matches. The CDR3 is CASGLGPNTGELFF. Here the CDR3 DNA reads TGTGCCAGCGGACTAGGCCCGAACACCGGGGAGCTGTTTTTT.

Many counts were recorded for this clonotype. The chain links TRBV4-1 to TRBJ1-2, with D possibly matching TRBD1 (5 bases). This CDR3 is built from 14 residues. Germline V gene lookup returns CDR1 MGHRA and CDR2 YSYEKL. V was clipped by 6 bases and J by 6 bases, with 17 bases between them. The CDR3 DNA reads TGCGCCAGCAGACTTGGGACGGGTCCCCATGGCTACACCTTC. It codes for CASRLGTGPHGYTF.

The V call is TRBV18, the J call TRBJ2-5; D might be TRBD2 (6 bases). This CDR3 has 16 amino acids. Germline lookup yields CDR1 KGHSH and CDR2 LQKENI. V was trimmed by 0 bases and J by 4 bases, leaving 15 bases between them. The CDR3 sequence is CASSPPGTGEGETQYF. The DNA of the CDR3 is TGTGCCAGCTCACCACCCGGGACTGGCGAGGGAGAGACCCAGTACTTC. Drawing the rest from reference TRBV18 and TRBJ2-5, the complete variable domain is NAGVMQNPRHLVRRRGQEARLRCSPMKGHSHVYWYRQLPEEGLKFMVYLQKENIIDESGMPKERFSAEFPKEGPSILRIQQVVRGDSAAYFCASSPPGTGEGETQYFGPGTRLLVL.

This clonotype was observed at least ten times. J is TRBJ2-7 and V is TRBV19; D uncertain. CDR1 is LNHDA, CDR2 SQIVND, per germline (reference sequence). The CDR3 is 15 amino acids. V was clipped by 6 bases and J by 0 bases, with 15 bases between them. CDR3 protein: CASSAAASSSYEQYF. The CDR3 nucleotides read TGTGCCAGTAGCGCGGCCGCCTCGAGCTCCTACGAGCAGTACTTC.

This clonotype was seen ten or more times. V usage is TRBV9 and J usage is TRBJ1-4; a possible D gene is TRBD1 (6 bases). The germline V gene has CDR1 SGDLS and CDR2 YYNGEE. Trimming shortened V by 3 bases and J by 4 bases, and 16 bases separated the two germline ends. CDR3 length: 16 residues. The CDR3 DNA sequence: TGTGCCAGCAGCGCGTCCACGGGACAAGATAATGAAAAACTGTTTTTT. The encoded protein is CASSASTGQDNEKLFF.

The chain carries TRBV29-1 and TRBJ1-2; TRBD1 aligns across 8 bases. CDR3 size: 11 residues. Germline V CDR1 and CDR2: SQVTM, ANQGSEA. Trimming at V came to 8 bases and at J to 8 bases, leaving 7 bases not matched to a gene. The CDR3 loop reads CSSQGAKGYTF. The CDR3 region has the DNA TGCAGCTCTCAGGGGGCGAAAGGCTACACCTTC.

This clonotype was observed at least ten times. V is TRBV29-1 and J is TRBJ1-2, with 8 bases matching TRBD1. Germline assignment: CDR1 SQVTM and CDR2 ANQGSEA. V dropped 6 bases and J dropped 4; count of bases not matched to a gene: 7. The CDR3 runs 13 residues. The CDR3 nucleotides are TGCAGCGTGATCTGGGACAGGACCTATGGCTACACCTTC. This sequence encodes CSVIWDRTYGYTF. Looking up the rest from reference TRBV29-1 and TRBJ1-2 gives the full variable domain: SAVISQKPSRDICQRGTSLTIQCQVDSQVTMMFWYRQQPGQSLTLIATANQGSEATYESGFVIDKFPISRPNLTFSTLTVSNMSPEDSSIYLCSVIWDRTYGYTFGSGTRLTVV.

The chain links TRBV20-1 to TRBJ1-1, with 7 bases that match TRBD1. This CDR3 region has 15 residues. Germline V gene sequence: CDR1 DFQATT, CDR2 SNEGSKA (reference sequence). Trimming removed 6 bases from V and 0 bases from J; junction bases left unmatched: 10. The CDR3 DNA follows: TGCAGTGCGCCGTCTCCCGGGACAGTGAACACTGAAGCTTTCTTT. Amino acid sequence: CSAPSPGTVNTEAFF.

This clonotype was counted many times. This chain connects TRBV5-6 to TRBJ1-3; possible D gene TRBD1, 5 bases. The length of the CDR3 is 14 residues. Germline V gives CDR1 SGHDT, CDR2 YYEEEE. Trimming stripped 4 bases from V and 0 bases from J, with 8 bases between. As DNA, the CDR3 is TGTGCCAGCAGCCCTCAGGGCTCTGGAAACACCATATATTTT. This encodes CASSPQGSGNTIYF.